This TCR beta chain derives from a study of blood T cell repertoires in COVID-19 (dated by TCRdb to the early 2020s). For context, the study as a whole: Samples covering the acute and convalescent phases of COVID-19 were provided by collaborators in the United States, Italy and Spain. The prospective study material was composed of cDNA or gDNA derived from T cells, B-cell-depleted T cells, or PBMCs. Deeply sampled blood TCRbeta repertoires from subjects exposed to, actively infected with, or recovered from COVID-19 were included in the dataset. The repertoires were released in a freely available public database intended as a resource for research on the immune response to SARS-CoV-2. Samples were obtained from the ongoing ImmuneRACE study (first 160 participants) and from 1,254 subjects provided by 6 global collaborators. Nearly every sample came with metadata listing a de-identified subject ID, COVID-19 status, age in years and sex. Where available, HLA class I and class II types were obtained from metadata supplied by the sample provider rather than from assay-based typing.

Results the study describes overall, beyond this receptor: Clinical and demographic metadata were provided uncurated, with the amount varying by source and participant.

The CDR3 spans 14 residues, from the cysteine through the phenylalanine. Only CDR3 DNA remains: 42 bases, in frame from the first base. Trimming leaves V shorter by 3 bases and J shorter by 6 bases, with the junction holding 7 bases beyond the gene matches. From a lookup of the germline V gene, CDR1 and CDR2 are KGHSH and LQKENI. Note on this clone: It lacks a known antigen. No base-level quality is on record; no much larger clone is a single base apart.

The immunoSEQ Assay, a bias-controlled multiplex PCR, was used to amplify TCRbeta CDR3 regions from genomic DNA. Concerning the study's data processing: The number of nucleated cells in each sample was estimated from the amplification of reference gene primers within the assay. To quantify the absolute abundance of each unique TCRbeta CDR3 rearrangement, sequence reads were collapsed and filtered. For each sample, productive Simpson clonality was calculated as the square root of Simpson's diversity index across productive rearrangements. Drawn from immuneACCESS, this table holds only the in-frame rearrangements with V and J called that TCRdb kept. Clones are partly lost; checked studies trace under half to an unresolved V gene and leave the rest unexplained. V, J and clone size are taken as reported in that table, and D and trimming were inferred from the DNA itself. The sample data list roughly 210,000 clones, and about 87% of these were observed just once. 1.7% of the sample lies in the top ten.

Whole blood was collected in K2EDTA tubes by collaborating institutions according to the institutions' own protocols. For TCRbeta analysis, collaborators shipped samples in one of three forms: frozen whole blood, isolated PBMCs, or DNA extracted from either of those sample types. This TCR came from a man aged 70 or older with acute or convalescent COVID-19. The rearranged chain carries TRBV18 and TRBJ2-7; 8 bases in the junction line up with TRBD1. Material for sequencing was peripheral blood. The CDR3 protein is CASSPGQAFVEQYF. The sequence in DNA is TGTGCCAGCTCACCGGGACAGGCTTTTGTCGAGCAGTACTTC.